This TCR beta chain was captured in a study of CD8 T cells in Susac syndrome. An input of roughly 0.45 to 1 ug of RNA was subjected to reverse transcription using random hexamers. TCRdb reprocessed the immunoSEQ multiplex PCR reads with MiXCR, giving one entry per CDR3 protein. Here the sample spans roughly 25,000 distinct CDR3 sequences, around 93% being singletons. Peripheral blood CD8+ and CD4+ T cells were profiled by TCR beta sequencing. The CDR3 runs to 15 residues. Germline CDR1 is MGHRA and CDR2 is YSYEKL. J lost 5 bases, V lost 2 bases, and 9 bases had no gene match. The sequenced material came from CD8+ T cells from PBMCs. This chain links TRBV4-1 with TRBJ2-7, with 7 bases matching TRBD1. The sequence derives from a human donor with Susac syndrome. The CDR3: CASSQTGVRVNEQYF. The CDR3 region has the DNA TGCGCCAGCAGCCAAACAGGGGTGAGGGTTAACGAGCAGTACTTC.